This T cell receptor beta chain was observed in a study of cytomegalovirus exposure and HLA in healthy donors. Findings and limits, study-wide: A few chains linked to CMV were shown in vitro to be specific for CMV antigens.

The PCR made use of 60 Vbeta and 13 Jbeta primers. Here immunoSEQ multiplex PCR was the method, and the copy in TCRdb shows in-frame clones only, minus some. This sample carries approximately 250,000 clones, around 78% of them seen once, and the ten largest clones take approximately 0.49%. CDR1 is SNHLY, CDR2 FYNNEI, per germline. V lost 6 bases and J lost 7; bases outside the gene matches: 9. The CDR3 has 14 residues. About this clone itself: Its antigen is currently unknown.

V gene TRBV2 combines with J gene TRBJ2-1; 7 bases are shared with TRBD1. Sequenced material: PBMCs. The receptor comes from a boy between 10 and 17 years old in good health and CMV-seronegative. CDR3 residues: CASSWDSFENEQFF. The CDR3 DNA follows: TGTGCCAGCAGCTGGGACAGCTTCGAAAATGAGCAGTTCTTC.